The text below deals with one T cell receptor (beta chain). Its antigen is not known. 13 Jbeta primers and 60 Vbeta primers were used for the PCR. Method: immunoSEQ multiplex PCR; TCRdb's copy keeps in-frame clones and lacks some. Seen here are 120,000 or so clones, about four fifths observed once, and the top ten hold 7.5% to 9.5%. This sample was included in a study of cytomegalovirus exposure and HLA in healthy donors. The overall study: Earlier findings included 117 million unique TCR beta sequences obtained from roughly 200 million T cells. Whole-study results and caveats: Reported performance of the classifier showed diagnosis of cytomegalovirus status with high specificity and sensitivity.

Input material: PBMCs. This receptor was identified in a female donor in good health and CMV-seropositive.

CDR3 loop: CASRFTVIGEQFF. CDR3 in DNA: TGCGCCAGCAGATTCACAGTGATTGGGGAGCAGTTCTTC. The chain is built from TRBV5-1 and TRBJ2-1; D ambiguous. Germline V lookup: CDR1 SGHRS, CDR2 YFSETQ. CDR3 length: 13 residues. V lost 5 bases and J 10 bases, leaving 16 bases between the germline ends. The variable domain in full, with the rest retrieved from reference TRBV5-1 and TRBJ2-1, is KAGVTQTPRYLIKTRGQQVTLSCSPISGHRSVSWYQQTPGQGLQFLFEYFSETQRNKGNFPGRFSGRQFSNSRSEMNVSTLELGDSALYLCASRFTVIGEQFFGPGTRLTVL.